These T cell receptor beta chains were read from a single sample in a study of human T cells and chemical hapten exposure. One entry per CDR3 protein, called by TCRdb with MiXCR from the RACE reads. Of nearly 350,000 distinct CDR3 sequences in the sample, under 8% are singletons; the top ten hold 7.5% to 8.5%. The sample here was whole blood, taken in connection with sensitization to the hapten diphenylcyclopropenone (DPC). These receptors came from a woman aged 18 to 35 with alopecia areata. Some clones in this sample may be carry-over from other donors' samples. CDR3s include the opening cysteine and the closing phenylalanine or tryptophan. The order of the fields is D gene, CDR3 length, clone size, V gene, J gene, CDR3 protein, CDR3 DNA. The D gene is left open where the match is weak. Not every row has a clone size; where given, it reads once, few, many or a size class.

>.|14|.|TRBV23-1|TRBJ2-2
CASSQSGHGGELFF
TGCGCCAGCAGTCAATCAGGGCACGGCGGGGAGCTGTTTTTT
>.|13|many|TRBV6-2/TRBV6-3|TRBJ2-3
CASSYAGVDTQYF
TGTGCCAGCAGTTACGCAGGGGTAGATACGCAGTATTTT
>.|14|few|TRBV2|TRBJ2-4
CASSLELAKNIQYF
TGTGCCAGCAGTTTGGAACTAGCCAAAAACATTCAGTACTTC
>TRBD1|14|few|TRBV2|TRBJ2-3
CASADRVVTDTQYF
TGTGCCAGCGCAGACAGGGTTGTCACAGATACGCAGTATTTT
>.|16|few|TRBV5-4|TRBJ2-4
CASSRSRGLAKNIQYF
TGTGCCAGCAGCCGGAGTAGGGGTCTAGCCAAAAACATTCAGTACTTC
>TRBD1|15|many|TRBV6-2/TRBV6-3|TRBJ2-7
CASRHPGTADYEQYF
TGTGCCAGCAGACACCCAGGGACAGCCGACTACGAGCAGTACTTC
>.|12|once|TRBV7-9|TRBJ2-1
CASSLVGDEQFF
TGTGCCAGCAGCTTAGTTGGAGACGAGCAGTTCTTC
>TRBD2|18|many|TRBV6-1|TRBJ2-1
CARTPGTSGASSYNEQFF
TGTGCCCGGACCCCCGGGACTAGCGGGGCCAGCTCCTACAATGAGCAGTTCTTC
>TRBD1|16|few|TRBV4-1|TRBJ1-1
CASSQIGTGVNTEAFF
TGCGCCAGCAGCCAGATTGGGACAGGGGTGAACACTGAAGCTTTCTTT
>.|14|many|TRBV7-2|TRBJ2-5
CASSFQLSQETQYF
TGTGCCAGCAGCTTCCAACTTAGCCAGGAGACCCAGTACTTC
>TRBD2|17|few|TRBV11-2|TRBJ2-3
CASSLEGRGGRADTQYF
TGTGCCAGCAGCTTAGAAGGGCGGGGGGGCCGCGCAGATACGCAGTATTTT
>TRBD1|15|few|TRBV12-3/TRBV12-4|TRBJ1-5
CASSLRQGSNQPQHF
TGTGCCAGCAGTTTAAGACAGGGTAGCAATCAGCCCCAGCATTTT
>.|14|few|TRBV7-2|TRBJ1-4
CASSLLGKGEKLFF
TGTGCCAGCAGCTTATTAGGGAAGGGTGAAAAACTGTTTTTT
>.|13|few|TRBV6-5|TRBJ1-2
CASSYRGARGYTF
TGTGCCAGCAGTTACCGGGGGGCGCGAGGCTACACCTTC
>.|12|few|TRBV5-6|TRBJ1-6
CASSLDTLPLHF
TGTGCCAGCAGCTTGGACACCCTCCCCCTCCACTTT
>.|11|many|TRBV28|TRBJ2-7
CASSLRSEQYF
TGTGCCAGCAGCCTCCGGTCCGAGCAGTACTTC
>.|13|.|TRBV10-3|TRBJ1-1
CAISESMGTEAFF
TGTGCCATCAGTGAGTCGATGGGTACTGAAGCTTTCTTT
>.|15|many|TRBV29-1|TRBJ2-3
CSVESGWDSTDTQYF
TGCAGCGTTGAGTCAGGTTGGGATAGCACAGATACGCAGTATTTT
>.|15|few|TRBV7-2|TRBJ1-1
CASSLASRAPGEAFF
TGTGCCAGCAGCTTAGCCAGCAGGGCCCCCGGTGAAGCTTTCTTT
>TRBD1|14|.|TRBV18|TRBJ1-2
CASSPGQGEYGYTF
TGTGCCAGCTCACCAGGACAGGGAGAATATGGCTACACCTTC
>TRBD1|16|.|TRBV11-1|TRBJ2-5
CASSFRRTGTQETQYF
TGTGCCAGCAGCTTTAGGCGGACAGGTACCCAAGAGACCCAGTACTTC
>.|15|many|TRBV7-2|TRBJ2-3
CASSLSGLFTDTQYF
TGTGCCAGCAGCCTGAGCGGGCTTTTCACAGATACGCAGTATTTT
>.|12|few|TRBV27|TRBJ1-2
CASRDEGYGYTF
TGTGCCAGCAGGGATGAGGGGTATGGCTACACCTTC
>.|14|many|TRBV11-2|TRBJ2-2
CASSSTMSTGELFF
TGTGCCAGCAGCTCCACCATGAGCACCGGGGAGCTGTTTTTT
>TRBD2|18|few|TRBV7-6|TRBJ2-5
CASSLVPGLAGTQETQYF
TGTGCCAGCAGCTTAGTCCCGGGACTAGCGGGGACACAAGAGACCCAGTACTTC
>.|15|many|TRBV27|TRBJ2-2
CASSSPGKGAGELFF
TGTGCCAGCAGTTCCCCCGGTAAGGGGGCCGGGGAGCTGTTTTTT
>TRBD2|15|.|TRBV6-5|TRBJ2-1
CASSPLAGVYNEQFF
TGTGCCAGCAGTCCCCTGGCGGGGGTTTACAATGAGCAGTTCTTC
>.|16|many|TRBV15|TRBJ2-7
CATSRVNTGLTYEQYF
TGTGCCACCAGCAGAGTTAACACAGGGCTGACCTACGAGCAGTACTTC
>.|15|.|TRBV5-4|TRBJ1-2
CASSSRGGAENGYTF
TGTGCCAGCAGCTCCCGGGGGGGAGCGGAGAATGGCTACACCTTC
>.|14|few|TRBV20-1|TRBJ2-1
CSAKGVYSYNEQFF
TGCAGTGCCAAGGGAGTGTACTCCTACAATGAGCAGTTCTTC
>.|13|few|TRBV4-1|TRBJ1-1
CASSLWGSTEAFF
TGCGCCAGCAGCCTATGGGGTTCCACTGAAGCTTTCTTT
>.|23|many|TRBV24-1|TRBJ2-5
CATSDLIVLPLMERRRTQETQYF
TGTGCCACCAGTGATTTGATAGTACTACCCCTCATGGAACGTAGAAGGACCCAAGAGACCCAGTACTTC
>.|11|.|TRBV2|TRBJ1-1
CASKWNTEAFF
TGTGCCAGCAAATGGAACACTGAAGCTTTCTTT
>TRBD2|16|few|TRBV12-3/TRBV12-4|TRBJ2-1
CASSPSGGTLGHEQFF
TGTGCCAGCAGTCCTAGCGGGGGGACCTTAGGGCATGAGCAGTTCTTC
>TRBD1|15|few|TRBV5-6|TRBJ1-2
CASSSGQDFNYGYTF
TGTGCCAGCAGCTCGGGACAGGACTTTAACTATGGCTACACCTTC
>.|14|.|TRBV6-1|TRBJ2-4
CASRGVLAKNIQYF
TGTGCCAGCAGGGGGGTTCTAGCCAAAAACATTCAGTACTTC
>.|14|.|TRBV20-1|TRBJ2-7
CSARDPPSSYEQYF
TGCAGTGCTAGAGATCCCCCTAGCTCCTACGAGCAGTACTTC
>.|12|few|TRBV28|TRBJ1-5
CASKEFNQPQHF
TGTGCCAGCAAAGAGTTCAATCAGCCCCAGCATTTT
>TRBD1|15|many|TRBV4-1|TRBJ1-2
CASSQDGQGYYGYTF
TGCGCCAGCAGCCAAGACGGACAGGGTTATTATGGCTACACCTTC
>TRBD1|13|few|TRBV7-3|TRBJ1-1
CASSENRGREAFF
TGTGCCAGCAGCGAAAACAGGGGCAGGGAAGCTTTCTTT
>.|14|.|TRBV6-6|TRBJ1-2
CASSQQGDGYGYTF
TGTGCCAGCAGTCAACAAGGGGATGGCTATGGCTACACCTTC
>.|14|.|TRBV28|TRBJ1-4
CASSFMGVGEKLFF
TGTGCCAGCAGTTTTATGGGGGTTGGGGAAAAACTGTTTTTT
>TRBD1|15|.|TRBV28|TRBJ1-2
CASSRGTGYDYGYTF
TGTGCCAGCAGCCGGGGGACAGGGTATGACTATGGCTACACCTTC
>TRBD1|18|few|TRBV5-4|TRBJ2-7
CASSSPPEGQGSSYEQYF
TGTGCCAGCAGCTCGCCACCTGAGGGACAGGGGTCCAGCTACGAGCAGTACTTC
>TRBD2|16|many|TRBV6-5|TRBJ2-5
CASSSPTSGETETQYF
TGTGCCAGCAGTTCGCCCACTAGCGGGGAGACAGAGACCCAGTACTTC
>.|13|many|TRBV11-2|TRBJ2-7
CASSLRVRYEQYF
TGTGCCAGCAGCCTGCGTGTTCGTTACGAGCAGTACTTC
>TRBD2|20|few|TRBV7-2|TRBJ2-3
CASSFRTSGGSPYSTDTQYF
TGTGCCAGCAGCTTTAGGACTAGCGGGGGGTCGCCCTATAGCACAGATACGCAGTATTTT
>.|15|.|TRBV7-9|TRBJ1-1
CASSLIVARNTEAFF
TGTGCCAGCAGCTTGATAGTGGCTAGGAACACTGAAGCTTTCTTT
>TRBD1|14|many|TRBV4-2|TRBJ2-5
CASSGTGDQETQYF
TGTGCCAGCAGCGGGACAGGGGACCAAGAGACCCAGTACTTC
>TRBD2|17|many|TRBV3-1|TRBJ2-1
CASSPRPGLALYNEQFF
TGTGCCAGCAGCCCCCGTCCGGGACTAGCTCTCTACAATGAGCAGTTCTTC